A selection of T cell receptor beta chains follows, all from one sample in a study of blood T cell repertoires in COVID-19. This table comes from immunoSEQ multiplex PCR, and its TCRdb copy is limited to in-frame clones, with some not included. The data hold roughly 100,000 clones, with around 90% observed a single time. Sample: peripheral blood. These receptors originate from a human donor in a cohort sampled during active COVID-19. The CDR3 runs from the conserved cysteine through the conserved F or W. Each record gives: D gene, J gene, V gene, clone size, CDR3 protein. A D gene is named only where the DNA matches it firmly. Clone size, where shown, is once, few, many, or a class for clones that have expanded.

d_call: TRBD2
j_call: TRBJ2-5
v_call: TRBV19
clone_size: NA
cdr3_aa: CASSMWGNGGREETQYF

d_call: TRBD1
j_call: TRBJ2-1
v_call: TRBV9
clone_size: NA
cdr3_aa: CASSANHRGRYNEQFF

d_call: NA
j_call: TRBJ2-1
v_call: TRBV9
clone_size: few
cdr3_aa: CASSPPGSTYNEQFF

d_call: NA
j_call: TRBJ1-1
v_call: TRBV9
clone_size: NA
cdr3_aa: CASSTSRSNTEAFF

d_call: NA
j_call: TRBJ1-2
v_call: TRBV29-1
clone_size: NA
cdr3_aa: CSVEDDRSRGHYGYTF

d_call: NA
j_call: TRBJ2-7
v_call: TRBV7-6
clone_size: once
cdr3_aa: CASSLGGLDEQYF

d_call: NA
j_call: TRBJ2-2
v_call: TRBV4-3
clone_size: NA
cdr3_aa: CASSQDLVTSTGELFF

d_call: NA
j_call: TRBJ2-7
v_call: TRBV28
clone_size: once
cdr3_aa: CASSSGLKTYEQYF

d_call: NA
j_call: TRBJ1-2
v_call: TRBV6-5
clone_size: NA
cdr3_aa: CASSPNLAGAYGYTF

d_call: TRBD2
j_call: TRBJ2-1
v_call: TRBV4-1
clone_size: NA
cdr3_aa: CASSQEGTSGGPGYEQFF

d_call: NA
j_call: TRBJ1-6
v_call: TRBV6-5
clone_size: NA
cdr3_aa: CARSQFGENNSPLHF

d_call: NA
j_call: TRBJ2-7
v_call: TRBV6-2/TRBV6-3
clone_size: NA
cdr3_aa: CASSWAPSSTYEQYF

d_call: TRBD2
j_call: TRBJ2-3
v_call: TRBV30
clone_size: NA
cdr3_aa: CAWSVRRTSGSIDTQYF

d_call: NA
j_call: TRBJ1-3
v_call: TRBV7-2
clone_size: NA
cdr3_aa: CASSSTPLGGAGGNTIYF

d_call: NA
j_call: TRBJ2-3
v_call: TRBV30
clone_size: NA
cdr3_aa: CAWSGPDTQYF

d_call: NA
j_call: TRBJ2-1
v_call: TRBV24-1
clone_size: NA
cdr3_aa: CATGRGNEQFF

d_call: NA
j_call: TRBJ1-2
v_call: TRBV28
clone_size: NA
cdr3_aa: CASSLTAGDGYTF

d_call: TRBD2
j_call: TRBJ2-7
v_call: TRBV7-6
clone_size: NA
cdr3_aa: CASSPRLASYEQYF

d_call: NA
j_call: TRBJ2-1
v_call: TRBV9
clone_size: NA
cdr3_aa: CASSEFDSEYNEQFF

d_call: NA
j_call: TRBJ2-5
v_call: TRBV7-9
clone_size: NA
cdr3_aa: CASSLQRNRAQETQYF

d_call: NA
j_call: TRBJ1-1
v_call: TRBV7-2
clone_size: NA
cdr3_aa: CASSLSSEGWTEAFF

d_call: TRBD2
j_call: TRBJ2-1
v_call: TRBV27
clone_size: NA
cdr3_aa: CASSFYRYLAGSGGSYNEQFF

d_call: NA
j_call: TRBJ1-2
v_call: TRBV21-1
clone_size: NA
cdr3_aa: CASSKKNREHGYTF

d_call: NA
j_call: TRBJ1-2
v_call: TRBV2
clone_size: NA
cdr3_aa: CASGGTGIQAFDYGYTF

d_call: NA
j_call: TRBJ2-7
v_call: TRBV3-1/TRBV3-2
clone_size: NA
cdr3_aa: CASSVGEATYEQYF

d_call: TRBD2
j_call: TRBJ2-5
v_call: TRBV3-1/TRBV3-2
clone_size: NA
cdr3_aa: CASSQGGGLAGNQETQYF

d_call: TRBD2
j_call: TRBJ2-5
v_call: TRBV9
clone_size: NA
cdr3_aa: CASSASSWAGVQYF